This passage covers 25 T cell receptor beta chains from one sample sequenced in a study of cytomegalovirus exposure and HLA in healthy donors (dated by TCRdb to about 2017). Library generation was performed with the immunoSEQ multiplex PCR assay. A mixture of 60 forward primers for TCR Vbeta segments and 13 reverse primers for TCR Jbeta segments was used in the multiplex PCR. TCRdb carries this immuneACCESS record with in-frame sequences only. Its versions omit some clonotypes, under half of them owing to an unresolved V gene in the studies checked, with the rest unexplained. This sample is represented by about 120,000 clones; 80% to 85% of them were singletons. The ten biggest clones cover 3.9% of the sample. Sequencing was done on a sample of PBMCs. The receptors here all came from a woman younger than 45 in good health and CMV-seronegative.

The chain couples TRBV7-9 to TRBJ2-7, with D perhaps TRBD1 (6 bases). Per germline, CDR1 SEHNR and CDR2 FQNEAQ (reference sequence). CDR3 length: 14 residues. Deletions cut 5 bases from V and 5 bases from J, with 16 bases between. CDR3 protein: CASSNTGTPHEQYF. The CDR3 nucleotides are TGTGCCAGCAGCAATACCGGGACACCCCACGAGCAGTACTTC.

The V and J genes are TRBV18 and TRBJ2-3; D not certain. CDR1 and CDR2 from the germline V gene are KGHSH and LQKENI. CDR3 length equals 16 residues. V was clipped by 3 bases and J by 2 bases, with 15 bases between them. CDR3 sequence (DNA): TGTGCCAGCTCACCCCCTTCGGCAGGCTTCACAGATACGCAGTATTTT. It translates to CASSPPSAGFTDTQYF.

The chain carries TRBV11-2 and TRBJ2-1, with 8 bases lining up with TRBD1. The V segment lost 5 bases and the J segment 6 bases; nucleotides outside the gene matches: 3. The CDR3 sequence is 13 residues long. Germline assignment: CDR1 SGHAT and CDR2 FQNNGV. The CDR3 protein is CASSPDRVNEQFF. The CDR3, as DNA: TGTGCCAGCAGCCCGGACAGGGTCAATGAGCAGTTCTTC.

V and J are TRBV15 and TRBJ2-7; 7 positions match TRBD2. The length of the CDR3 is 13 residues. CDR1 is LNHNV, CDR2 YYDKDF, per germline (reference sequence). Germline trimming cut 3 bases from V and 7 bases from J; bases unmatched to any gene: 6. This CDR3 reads CATSRGEGREQYF. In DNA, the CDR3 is TGTGCCACCAGCAGGGGGGAGGGGCGGGAGCAGTACTTC.

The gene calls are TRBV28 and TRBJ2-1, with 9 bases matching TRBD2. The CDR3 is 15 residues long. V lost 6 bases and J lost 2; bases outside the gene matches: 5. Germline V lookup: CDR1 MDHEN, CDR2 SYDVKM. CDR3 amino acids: CASRMTSGTYNEQFF. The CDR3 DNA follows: TGTGCCAGCAGGATGACTAGCGGAACCTACAATGAGCAGTTCTTC.

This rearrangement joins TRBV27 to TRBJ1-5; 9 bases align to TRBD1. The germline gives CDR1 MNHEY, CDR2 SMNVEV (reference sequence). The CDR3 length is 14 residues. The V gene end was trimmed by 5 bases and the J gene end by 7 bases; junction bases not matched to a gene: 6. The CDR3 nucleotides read TGTGCCAGCAGTCTCGTCACAGGGGGCCAGCCCCAGCATTTT. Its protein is CASSLVTGGQPQHF.

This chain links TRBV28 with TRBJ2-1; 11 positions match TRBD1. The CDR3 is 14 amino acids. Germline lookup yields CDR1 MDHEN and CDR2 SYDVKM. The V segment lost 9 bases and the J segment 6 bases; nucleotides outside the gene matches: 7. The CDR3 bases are TGTGCCAGGGGGGACAGGGGGGCGCGCAATGAGCAGTTCTTC. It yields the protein CARGDRGARNEQFF.

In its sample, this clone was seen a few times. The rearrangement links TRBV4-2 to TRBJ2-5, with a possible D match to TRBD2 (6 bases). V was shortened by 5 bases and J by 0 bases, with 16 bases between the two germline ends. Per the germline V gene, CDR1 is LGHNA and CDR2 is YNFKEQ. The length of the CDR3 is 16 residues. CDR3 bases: TGTGCCAGCAGCTTGGTGGGGGGAGAGGACCAAGAGACCCAGTACTTC. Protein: CASSLVGGEDQETQYF.

As DNA, the CDR3 is TGTGCCTGGAGTGTAGGGACAGGGGGTGATCAGCCCCAGCATTTT. Its translation is CAWSVGTGGDQPQHF. This chain uses TRBV30 with TRBJ1-5; 11 bases are shared with TRBD1. The length of the CDR3 is 15 residues. The germline V gene encodes CDR1 GTSNPN and CDR2 SVGIG (reference sequence). V shed 0 bases, J shed 5 bases, and the junction held 3 bases outside the gene matches. Complete variable domain (other parts from reference TRBV30 and TRBJ1-5): SQTIHQWPATLVQPVGSPLSLECTVEGTSNPNLYWYRQAAGRGLQLLFYSVGIGQISSEVPQNLSASRPQDRQFILSSKKLLLSDSGFYLCAWSVGTGGDQPQHFGDGTRLSIL.

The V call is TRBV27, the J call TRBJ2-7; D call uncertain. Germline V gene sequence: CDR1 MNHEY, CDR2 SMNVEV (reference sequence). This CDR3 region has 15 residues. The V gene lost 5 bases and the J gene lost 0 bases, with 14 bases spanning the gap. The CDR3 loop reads CASSPNGFSSYEQYF. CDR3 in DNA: TGTGCCAGCAGTCCCAACGGGTTTAGCTCCTACGAGCAGTACTTC.

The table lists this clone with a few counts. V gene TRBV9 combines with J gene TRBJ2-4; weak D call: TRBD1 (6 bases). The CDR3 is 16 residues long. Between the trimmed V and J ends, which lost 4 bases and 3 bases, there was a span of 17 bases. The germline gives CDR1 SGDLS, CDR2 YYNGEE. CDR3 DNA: TGTGCCAGCAGCCCCACAGGGTCGGTCGGCAAAAACATTCAGTACTTC. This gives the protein CASSPTGSVGKNIQYF. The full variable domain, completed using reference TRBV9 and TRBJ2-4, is DSGVTQTPKHLITATGQRVTLRCSPRSGDLSVYWYQQSLDQGLQFLIQYYNGEERAKGNILERFSAQQFPDLHSELNLSSLELGDSALYFCASSPTGSVGKNIQYFGAGTRLSVL.

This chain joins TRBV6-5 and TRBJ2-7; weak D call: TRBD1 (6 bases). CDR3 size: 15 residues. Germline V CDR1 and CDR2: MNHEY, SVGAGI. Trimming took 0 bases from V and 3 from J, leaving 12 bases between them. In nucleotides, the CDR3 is TGTGCCAGCAGTTACTCGGCAGGGGTAGGCTACGAGCAGTACTTC. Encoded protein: CASSYSAGVGYEQYF.

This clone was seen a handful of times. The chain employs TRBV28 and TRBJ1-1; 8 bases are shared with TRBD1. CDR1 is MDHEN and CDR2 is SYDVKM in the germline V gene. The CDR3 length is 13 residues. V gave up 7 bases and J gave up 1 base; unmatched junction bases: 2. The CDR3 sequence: CASTQGANTEAFF. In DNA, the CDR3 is TGTGCCAGCACTCAGGGGGCGAACACTGAAGCTTTCTTT.

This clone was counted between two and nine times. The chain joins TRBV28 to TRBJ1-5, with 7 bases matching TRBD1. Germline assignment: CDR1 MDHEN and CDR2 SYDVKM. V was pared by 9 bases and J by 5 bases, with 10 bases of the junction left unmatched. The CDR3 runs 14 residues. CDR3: CASITGVRDQPQHF. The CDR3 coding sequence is TGTGCCAGTATAACAGGGGTGAGGGATCAGCCCCAGCATTTT.

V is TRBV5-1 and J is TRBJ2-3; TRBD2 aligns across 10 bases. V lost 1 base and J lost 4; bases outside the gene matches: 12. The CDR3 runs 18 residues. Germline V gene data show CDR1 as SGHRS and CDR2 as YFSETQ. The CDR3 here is CASSLTLGTSGMADTQYF. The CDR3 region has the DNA TGCGCCAGCAGCTTGACACTGGGTACTAGCGGGATGGCAGATACGCAGTATTTT.

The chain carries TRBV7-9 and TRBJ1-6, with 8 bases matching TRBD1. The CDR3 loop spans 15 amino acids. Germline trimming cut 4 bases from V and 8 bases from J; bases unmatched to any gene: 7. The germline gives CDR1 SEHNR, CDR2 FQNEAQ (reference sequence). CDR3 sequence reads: CASSSAGTGDSPLHF. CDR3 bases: TGTGCCAGCAGCTCGGCCGGGACAGGAGATTCACCCCTCCACTTT.

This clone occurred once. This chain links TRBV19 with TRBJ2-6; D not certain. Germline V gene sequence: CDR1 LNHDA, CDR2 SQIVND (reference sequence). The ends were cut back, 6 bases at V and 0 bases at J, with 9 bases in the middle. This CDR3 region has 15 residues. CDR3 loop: CASSNQNSGANVLTF. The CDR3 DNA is TGTGCCAGTAGCAACCAGAACTCTGGGGCCAACGTCCTGACTTTC. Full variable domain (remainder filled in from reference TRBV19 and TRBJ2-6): DGGITQSPKYLFRKEGQNVTLSCEQNLNHDAMYWYRQDPGQGLRLIYYSQIVNDFQKGDIAEGYSVSREKKESFPLTVTSAQKNPTAFYLCASSNQNSGANVLTFGAGSRLTVL.

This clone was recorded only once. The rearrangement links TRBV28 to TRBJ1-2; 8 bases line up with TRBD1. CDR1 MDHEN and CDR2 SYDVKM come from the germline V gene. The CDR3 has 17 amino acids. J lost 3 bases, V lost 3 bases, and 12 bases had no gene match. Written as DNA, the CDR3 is TGTGCCAGCAGTTTGGGGGCCAGGGGGCTCGGCTACTATGGCTACACCTTC. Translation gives CASSLGARGLGYYGYTF.

CDR3 sequence: CASSLATTLVDTQYF. CDR3 DNA: TGCGCCAGCAGCTTGGCGACTACCCTCGTAGATACGCAGTATTTT. The rearrangement uses TRBV5-1 and TRBJ2-3, with a tentative D call TRBD2 (5 bases). CDR1 is SGHRS and CDR2 is YFSETQ in the germline V gene. The V and J ends lost 0 bases and 5 bases respectively, with 13 bases between them. The CDR3 has 15 residues.

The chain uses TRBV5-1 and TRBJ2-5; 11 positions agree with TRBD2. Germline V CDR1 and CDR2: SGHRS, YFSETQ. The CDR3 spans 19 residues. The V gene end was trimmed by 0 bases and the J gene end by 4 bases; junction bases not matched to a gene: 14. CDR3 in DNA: TGCGCCAGCAGCTTGGCTCCGGGATTAGCGGGAGGGCAGAGAGAGACCCAGTACTTC. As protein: CASSLAPGLAGGQRETQYF.

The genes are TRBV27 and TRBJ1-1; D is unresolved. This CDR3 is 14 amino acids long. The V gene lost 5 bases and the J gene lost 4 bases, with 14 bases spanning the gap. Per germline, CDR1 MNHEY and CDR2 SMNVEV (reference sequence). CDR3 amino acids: CASSTHSEGTEAFF. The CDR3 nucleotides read TGTGCCAGCAGTACACACAGTGAGGGCACTGAAGCTTTCTTT.

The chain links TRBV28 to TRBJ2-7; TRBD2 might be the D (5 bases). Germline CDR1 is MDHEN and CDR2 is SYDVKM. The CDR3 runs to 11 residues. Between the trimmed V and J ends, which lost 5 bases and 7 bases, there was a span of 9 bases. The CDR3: CASSTPGEQYF. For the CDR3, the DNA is TGTGCCAGCAGTACCCCGGGAGAGCAGTACTTC.

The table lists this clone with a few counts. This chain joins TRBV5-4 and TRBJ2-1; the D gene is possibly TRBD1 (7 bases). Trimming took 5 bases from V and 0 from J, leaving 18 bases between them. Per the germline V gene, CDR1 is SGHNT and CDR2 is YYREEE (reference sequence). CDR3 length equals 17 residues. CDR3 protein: CASRIVKQGGSYNEQFF. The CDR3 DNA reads TGTGCCAGCAGAATTGTAAAGCAGGGGGGCTCCTACAATGAGCAGTTCTTC. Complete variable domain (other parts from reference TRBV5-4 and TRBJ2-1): ETGVTQSPTHLIKTRGQQVTLRCSSQSGHNTVSWYQQALGQGPQFIFQYYREEENGRGNFPPRFSGLQFPNYSSELNVNALELDDSALYLCASRIVKQGGSYNEQFFGPGTRLTVL.

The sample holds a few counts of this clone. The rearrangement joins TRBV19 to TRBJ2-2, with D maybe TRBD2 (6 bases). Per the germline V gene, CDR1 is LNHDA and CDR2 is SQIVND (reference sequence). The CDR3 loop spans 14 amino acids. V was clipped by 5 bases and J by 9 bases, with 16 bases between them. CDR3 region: CASSPWGEFRELFF. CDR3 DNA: TGTGCCAGTAGTCCTTGGGGGGAGTTTCGGGAGCTGTTTTTT.

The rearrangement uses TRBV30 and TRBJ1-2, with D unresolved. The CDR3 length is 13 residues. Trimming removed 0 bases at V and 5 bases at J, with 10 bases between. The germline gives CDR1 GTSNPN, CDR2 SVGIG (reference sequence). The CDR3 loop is CAWSVSGGYGYTF. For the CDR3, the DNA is TGTGCCTGGAGTGTGTCCGGAGGGTATGGCTACACCTTC.